This T cell receptor (beta chain) originates from a study of shared clonotypes between healthy human individuals. Notes on the study in general: A reduction in generation probabilities was seen for non-shared clonotypes relative to those shared by all four donors. The represented genetic and exposure-history diversity was limited by the small number of donors.

The assay was carried out at the deep level. As processed by the authors: Junction-only sequences without quality scores came from ImmunoSEQ, so filtering differed. Sequencing was performed with immunoSEQ multiplex PCR; in TCRdb, only in-frame clones are kept and a portion is missing. V and J calls and clone size come straight from that table; D and trimming were deduced from the DNA. This sample carries 2 million to 3 million clones, over 85% of them seen once, and the ten largest clones take around 0.14%. V shed 5 bases, J shed 3 bases, and the junction held 8 bases outside the gene matches. The CDR3 length is 16 residues. The germline gives CDR1 SGHTA, CDR2 FQGNSA. Turning to this clone: Antigen unknown. Within the sample, other DNA sequences also encode this same CDR3.

The V and J genes are TRBV7-2 and TRBJ2-3, with 10 positions matching TRBD2. The specimen sequenced was naive CD4+ T cells sorted from blood. Subset given: CD45RA+ positively selected. This clonotype originated in a man aged 18 to 35 in good health. CDR3 nucleotide sequence: TGTGCCAGCAGCCTAGACAGAGCGGGGGGGACAGATACGCAGTATTTT. Its translation: CASSLDRAGGTDTQYF.